The next 8 T cell receptor beta chains were all read from a single sample in a study of early T cells in non-severe SARS-CoV-2 infection. A single record per CDR3 protein comes from TCRdb applying MiXCR to the 5' RACE reads. The sample includes over 50,000 distinct CDR3 sequences, roughly a tenth seen only once; the top ten take 1.2%. The sequenced sample consisted of whole blood. The receptor source for this set is an adult who was a healthcare worker with PCR-confirmed SARS-CoV-2 infection or an uninfected control (not recorded which).

This clonotype was counted many times. This chain links TRBV7-2 with TRBJ1-2, with TRBD1 as a possible D gene (6 bases). Trimming cost V 4 bases and J 6 bases, with 21 bases left between them. The CDR3 is 16 residues long. Germline V gives CDR1 SGHTA, CDR2 FQGNSA. The CDR3 sequence: CASSSITPGGLDGYTF. CDR3 DNA sequence: TGTGCCAGCAGCTCCATCACCCCCGGGGGCCTTGATGGCTACACCTTC.

This clonotype was detected only a few times. V usage is TRBV29-1 and J usage is TRBJ1-1; D remains unclear. Trimming took off 3 bases at V and 7 bases at J, with 9 bases between the two ends. Germline-derived CDR1 and CDR2 are SQVTM and ANQGSEA. The CDR3 is made up of 11 amino acids. CDR3 loop: CSVERNLEAFF. In DNA form, the CDR3 reads TGCAGCGTTGAGAGGAACCTTGAAGCTTTCTTT.

This clonotype was picked up many times. This sequence joins TRBV18 and TRBJ1-1; D possibly corresponds to TRBD1 (5 bases). Trimming left V 3 bases short and J 3 bases short, with 17 bases between. CDR1 is KGHSH and CDR2 is LQKENI in the germline V gene. The CDR3 length is 16 residues. CDR3 nucleotide sequence: TGTGCCAGCTCACCGACAACAGGAGTTTCGGACACTGAAGCTTTCTTT. Amino acids: CASSPTTGVSDTEAFF.

The chain has TRBV25-1 and TRBJ2-5; TRBD2 agrees at 9 bases. The CDR3 is 16 residues long. The germline CDR1 and CDR2 sequences are MGHDK and SYGVNS. The junction had 10 bases not matched to a gene; V was cut back by 3 bases and J by 5 bases. The CDR3 loop is CASSDPSGNVVETQYF. The CDR3 bases are TGTGCCAGCAGTGACCCTAGCGGGAATGTCGTGGAGACCCAGTACTTC. Full variable domain (outside the CDR3, taken from reference TRBV25-1 and TRBJ2-5): EADIYQTPRYLVIGTGKKITLECSQTMGHDKMYWYQQDPGMELHLIHYSYGVNSTEKGDLSSESTVSRIRTEHFPLTLESARPSHTSQYLCASSDPSGNVVETQYFGPGTRLLVL.

This chain connects TRBV20-1 to TRBJ2-3; 9 bases fit TRBD2. This CDR3 region has 14 residues. CDR1 is DFQATT and CDR2 is SNEGSKA in the germline V gene (reference sequence). Germline trimming cut 3 bases from V and 6 bases from J; bases unmatched to any gene: 7. The CDR3 is CSASLSSGADTQYF. As DNA, the CDR3 is TGCAGTGCTAGCTTGTCTAGCGGGGCCGATACGCAGTATTTT.

This clonotype was counted many times. This rearrangement joins TRBV18 to TRBJ2-2; D perhaps matches TRBD1 (5 bases). CDR1 KGHSH and CDR2 LQKENI come from the germline V gene. Trimming shortened V by 8 bases and J by 0 bases, and 7 bases separated the two germline ends. The CDR3 runs to 13 residues. CDR3 in DNA: TGTGCCAGCCCGACAGCGAACACCGGGGAGCTGTTTTTT. Its translation: CASPTANTGELFF.

There are many counts of this clonotype. The chain links TRBV20-1 to TRBJ2-2; 8 bases agree with TRBD1. The junction had 14 bases not matched to a gene; V was cut back by 6 bases and J by 5 bases. CDR3 length equals 16 residues. CDR1 DFQATT and CDR2 SNEGSKA come from the germline V gene (reference sequence). CDR3 nucleotides: TGCAGTGCCCGACACTCCGGGACAGGAGATACCGGGGAGCTGTTTTTT. Translating it yields CSARHSGTGDTGELFF.

V gene TRBV3-1 combines with J gene TRBJ2-5, with 9 bases lining up with TRBD1. Germline CDR1 LGHDT, CDR2 YNNKEL (reference sequence). V gave up 4 bases and J gave up 4 bases; unmatched junction bases: 4. CDR3 length: 14 amino acids. The CDR3 loop is CASSRSGQGETQYF. The CDR3 DNA is TGTGCCAGCAGCCGATCGGGACAGGGAGAGACCCAGTACTTC.